Here is one TCR beta chain with its context. CDR1 is SQVTM, CDR2 ANQGSEA, per germline. The CDR3 is made up of 11 amino acids. Trimming pared 3 bases from V and 8 bases from J, leaving 10 bases between. Survey-level TCR beta sequencing used the immunoSEQ assay. Assay: immunoSEQ multiplex PCR; the TCRdb copy retains only in-frame clones and omits some. The table includes 60,000 to 85,000 clones, 93% detected once. The sequence came from a man aged 40-50 years with rheumatoid arthritis. Sequencing was done on a sample of PBMCs. The rearrangement joins TRBV29-1 to TRBJ1-2, with D perhaps matching TRBD1 (6 bases). CDR3 nucleotide sequence: TGCAGCGTTGATTCAGGGGAAGGCTACACCTTC. Translated, it gives CSVDSGEGYTF.